The clone carrying this TCR beta chain has just a few counts. The target antigen is unknown. The CDR3 consists of 13 residues. Germline V gives CDR1 SGHNT, CDR2 YYREEE (reference sequence). Trimming stripped 2 bases from V and 8 bases from J, with 13 bases between. Each CDR3 protein gets one entry after TCRdb re-called the 5' RACE reads with MiXCR. Counted here are roughly 330,000 distinct CDR3 sequences, approximately 7% occurring once; the ten biggest clones make up about a sixth. The source of the sample is a study of T cells after yellow fever vaccination. About the study: In the case of low-cell-number fractions, SMART-Seq v4 Ultra Low Input was used for preparation. Regarding the study as a whole: Some clonotypes were seen in both the CD4 and the CD8 compartments. These made up a small share and likely arose from convergent recombination. The booster saw the reappearance of most primary-vaccination clones (96% CD4, about 85% CD8).

This TCR came from a man between 18 and 35 years old who received the YFV17D yellow fever vaccine. The chain has TRBV5-4 and TRBJ1-2; the D gene is possibly TRBD1 (5 bases). The sample was PBMCs, taken roughly 46 days after the first yellow fever vaccination. CDR3 sequence (DNA): TGTGCCAGCAGCTTCTCCAGGGCTGCCGGCTACACCTTC. Translating gives CASSFSRAAGYTF. The whole variable domain, filled in from reference TRBV5-4 and TRBJ1-2, reads ETGVTQSPTHLIKTRGQQVTLRCSSQSGHNTVSWYQQALGQGPQFIFQYYREEENGRGNFPPRFSGLQFPNYSSELNVNALELDDSALYLCASSFSRAAGYTFGSGTRLTVV.